The rows below give T cell receptor beta chains drawn from one sample of a study of T cell changes during pregnancy in multiple sclerosis. This table comes from immunoSEQ multiplex PCR, and its TCRdb copy is limited to in-frame clones, with some not included. The sample has approximately 50,000 clones, approximately 94% seen once. This specimen was CD4+ T cells from peripheral blood mononuclear cells, taken in the third trimester of pregnancy. The receptor set was obtained from a female donor with multiple sclerosis, enrolled in a pregnancy study. Both conserved end residues are part of each CDR3. A D gene is named only where the DNA matches it firmly. Not all rows give a size; the values are once, few, many and, for expanded clones, a class.

d_call	j_call	clone_size	v_call	cdr3_nt	cdr3_aa
TRBD2	TRBJ2-1	.	TRBV4-3	TGCGCCAGCAGCCAAACCCCGGGACTAGCGGGGTTCTATCCTTCCAATGAGCAGTTCTTC	CASSQTPGLAGFYPSNEQFF
TRBD2	TRBJ2-1	.	TRBV7-9	TGTGCCAGCAGCTTTAATCCGGGACTATCCAATGAGCAGTTCTTC	CASSFNPGLSNEQFF
TRBD2	TRBJ2-2	many	TRBV19	TGTGCCAGTATCCCCCCGGGGGGGAACACCGGGGAGCTGTTTTTT	CASIPPGGNTGELFF
TRBD1	TRBJ1-1	.	TRBV5-1	TGCGCCAGCAGCCCGGAGGGGGCACCTGGCACCCCCAGAGCTTTCTTT	CASSPEGAPGTPRAFF
.	TRBJ1-3	.	TRBV7-2	TGTGCCAGCAGCTTAGGACTGAACTCTGGAAACACCATATATTTT	CASSLGLNSGNTIYF
TRBD2	TRBJ2-2	.	TRBV7-3	TGTGCCAGCAGCTCCCGGACTAGCGGCACCGGGGAGCTGTTTTTT	CASSSRTSGTGELFF
.	TRBJ1-1	once	TRBV30	TGTGCCTGGACTACTTCGAGGACTGAAGCTTTCTTT	CAWTTSRTEAFF
.	TRBJ2-2	once	TRBV7-9	TGTGCCAGCAGGCCAGGGCCCCTATTGAACACCGGGGAGCTGTTTTTT	CASRPGPLLNTGELFF
.	TRBJ1-1	.	TRBV11-2	TGTGCCAGCAGCCAACTGGGGGGGACTGAAGCTTTCTTT	CASSQLGGTEAFF
.	TRBJ2-6	.	TRBV19	TGTGCCAGTAGCCCGGAGAGGGGGACACCCTGGGCCAACGTCCTGACTTTC	CASSPERGTPWANVLTF
TRBD1	TRBJ2-5	.	TRBV19	TGTGCCAGTAGTATAAGGGGGCCGGGGCAAGAGACCCAGTACTTC	CASSIRGPGQETQYF
TRBD1	TRBJ2-7	.	TRBV30	TGTGCCTGGACCGGGCCGGGACAGGGGTACGAGCAGTACTTC	CAWTGPGQGYEQYF
TRBD1	TRBJ1-2	.	TRBV15	TGTGCCACCAGCAGGACAGGGAACTATGGCTACACCTTC	CATSRTGNYGYTF
TRBD2	TRBJ2-1	.	TRBV29-1	TGCAGCGTTGAAGGGGGAGCGGGAGGGAGCTACAATGAGCAGTTCTTC	CSVEGGAGGSYNEQFF
TRBD1	TRBJ2-3	.	TRBV10-3	TGTGCCATCAGTGGGGGACAGGGCACAGATACGCAGTATTTT	CAISGGQGTDTQYF
.	TRBJ1-2	.	TRBV6-6	TGTGCCAGCAGTTATGCGGGTGTGGAGGGGTCAGGCTACACCTTC	CASSYAGVEGSGYTF
TRBD2	TRBJ2-3	.	TRBV19	TGTGCCAGTAGAAAACTAGCGGGGGGGCAAGGTACGCAGTATTTT	CASRKLAGGQGTQYF
.	TRBJ2-3	once	TRBV9	TGTGCCAGCAGCGGGAGTAGCACAGATACGCAGTATTTT	CASSGSSTDTQYF
TRBD1	TRBJ1-2	few	TRBV4-1	TGCGCCAGCAGCCCGGACAGGGTAGACTATGGCTACACCTTC	CASSPDRVDYGYTF
.	TRBJ1-6	.	TRBV6-5	TGTGCCAGCAGTTACTCGAGGGGGAGGGCGGCTTCACCCCTCCACTTT	CASSYSRGRAASPLHF
TRBD2	TRBJ2-1	once	TRBV10-3	TGTGCCATCAGTTCGACTAGCGGATTACTCAATGAGCAGTTCTTC	CAISSTSGLLNEQFF
TRBD2	TRBJ2-2	.	TRBV5-4	TGTGCCAGCAGCCGGGCGGGGGCGAACACCGGGGAGCTGTTTTTT	CASSRAGANTGELFF
.	TRBJ1-1	.	TRBV6-5	TGTGCCAGCAGCCTAAACGGCGGGGAAGCTTTCTTT	CASSLNGGEAFF
.	TRBJ2-1	.	TRBV19	TGTGCCAGTAGTATTCGGCGATCAGAGCGGGAGCAGTTCTTC	CASSIRRSEREQFF
.	TRBJ2-7	.	TRBV5-1	TGCGCCAGCAGCTTGGGGGGCAGAAATTACTACGAGCAGTACTTC	CASSLGGRNYYEQYF
.	TRBJ1-1	.	TRBV5-1	TGCGCCAGCAGCTTGAAGACAGCGCTGAACACTGAAGCTTTCTTT	CASSLKTALNTEAFF
.	TRBJ2-5	.	TRBV7-9	TGTGCCAGCAGCGGGGGGACAGTCAAAGAGACCCAGTACTTC	CASSGGTVKETQYF
.	TRBJ2-5	.	TRBV5-6	TGTGCCAGCAGCTTGAACTCCTTGAAGACCCAGTACTTC	CASSLNSLKTQYF
.	TRBJ1-2	.	TRBV7-2	TGTGCCAGCAGCTTAGTTCAGGGAATCTCAGGCTACACCTTC	CASSLVQGISGYTF
.	TRBJ1-1	few	TRBV5-1	TGCGCCAGCAGCTTACGGACACTCATGAACACTGAAGCTTTCTTT	CASSLRTLMNTEAFF
TRBD1	TRBJ2-7	.	TRBV28	TGTGCCAGCAGAGAGGGACAGCGCTACGAGCAGTACTTC	CASREGQRYEQYF
.	TRBJ2-5	.	TRBV5-6	TGTGCCAGCAGCTCCGGGACACTCCAAGAGACCCAGTACTTC	CASSSGTLQETQYF
.	TRBJ1-5	.	TRBV2	TGTGCCAGCAGTGAAGCTCGGGGGGGAGGCGGGCAGCCCCAGCATTTT	CASSEARGGGGQPQHF
TRBD2	TRBJ2-3	.	TRBV27	TGTGCCACCGCCCAGCGGGGGCCTTCGGATACGCAGTATTTT	CATAQRGPSDTQYF
TRBD1	TRBJ1-1	.	TRBV18	TGTGCCAGCTCACAGGGGATAACAGGGGTCGAAGCTTTCTTT	CASSQGITGVEAFF
.	TRBJ2-7	.	TRBV28	TGTGCCAGCAGTTATAGCGGCTACGAGCAGTACTTC	CASSYSGYEQYF
.	TRBJ1-6	.	TRBV6-5	TGTGCCAGCACTGAACTGCTAAATTCACCCCTCCACTTT	CASTELLNSPLHF
.	TRBJ1-5	.	TRBV10-1	TGCGCCACTCTAATAGCGGCGGGAAGTCAGCCCCAGCATTTT	CATLIAAGSQPQHF
TRBD2	TRBJ2-3	few	TRBV4-3	TGCGCCAGCAGCCAGGCGGGGGGTTTCACAGATACGCAGTATTTT	CASSQAGGFTDTQYF
TRBD1	TRBJ1-2	once	TRBV10-3	TGTGCCATCACCGGGACAGCTTCTAACTATGGCTACACCTTC	CAITGTASNYGYTF
TRBD2	TRBJ2-5	.	TRBV7-2	TGTGCCAGCAGCTTAGGGGCCGGACAGCTAGCGGGAAGAGAGACCCAGTACTTC	CASSLGAGQLAGRETQYF
.	TRBJ1-6	few	TRBV6-1	TGTGCCAGCAGTTGGTCTTTACAGAATTCACCCCTCCACTTT	CASSWSLQNSPLHF
.	TRBJ1-2	.	TRBV7-9	TGTGCCAGCAGGGCCGGGAACCCCAATGGCTACACCTTC	CASRAGNPNGYTF
TRBD1	TRBJ1-4	.	TRBV7-9	TGTGCCAGCAGCTTGGGACAGGGGACTAATGAAAAACTGTTTTTT	CASSLGQGTNEKLFF
TRBD1	TRBJ2-5	.	TRBV6-1	TGTGCCAGCAGTGTCTCACAGGGGCCCCAAGAGACCCAGTACTTC	CASSVSQGPQETQYF